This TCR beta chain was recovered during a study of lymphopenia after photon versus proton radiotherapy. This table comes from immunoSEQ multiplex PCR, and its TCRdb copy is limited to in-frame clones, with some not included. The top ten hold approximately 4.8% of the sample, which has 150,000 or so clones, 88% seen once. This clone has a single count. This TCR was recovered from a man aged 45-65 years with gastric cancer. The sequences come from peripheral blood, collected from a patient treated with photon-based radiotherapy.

CDR3 sequence (DNA): TGTGCCAGCAGCTCTAGGACAGGGTTAGAGGCCGGGGAGCTGTTTTTT. Amino acids: CASSSRTGLEAGELFF. V is TRBV7-3 and J is TRBJ2-2; 8 nucleotides agree with TRBD1. Germline-derived CDR1 and CDR2 are SGHTA and FQGTGA. This CDR3 is 16 amino acids long. J lost 6 bases, V lost 4 bases, and 10 bases had no gene match.